The rows below give T cell receptor beta chains drawn from one sample of a study of OX40 agonist ivuxolimab in advanced cancers. Profiling relied on immunoSEQ multiplex PCR, and the TCRdb table lists in-frame clones only, not all of them. Found here are around 57,000 clones, 84% of them singletons; the top ten hold 2.4%. The starting material was CD4+ or CD8+ T cells sorted from blood, obtained in a trial of the OX40 agonist ivuxolimab. The source is an adult with an advanced solid tumor such as melanoma, head and neck, liver or kidney cancer. CDR3s include the opening cysteine and the closing phenylalanine or tryptophan. The D gene is left open where the match is weak. Size is stated for part of the rows, as once, few or many counts, or as a class when the clone is expanded.

clone size,D gene,V gene,J gene,CDR3 DNA,CDR3 protein
NA,NA,TRBV6-6,TRBJ1-1,TGTGCCAGCAGCCAACAGGGAGGGAACACTGAAGCTTTCTTT,CASSQQGGNTEAFF
NA,TRBD1,TRBV7-9,TRBJ1-2,TGTGCCAGCAGCTCGGTGGGGACAGGGGCATATGGCTACACCTTC,CASSSVGTGAYGYTF
NA,TRBD2,TRBV13,TRBJ2-2,TGTGCCAGCAGTCACAGCGGGGGAGACACCGGGGAGCTGTTTTTT,CASSHSGGDTGELFF
NA,NA,TRBV19,TRBJ1-2,TGTGCCAGTAGTATCCGGACAGCTAACTATGGCTACACCTTC,CASSIRTANYGYTF
NA,NA,TRBV6-6,TRBJ2-4,TGTGCCAGCAGTTACGTTGGACGGCTGTACTTC,CASSYVGRLYF
NA,TRBD1,TRBV5-1,TRBJ2-2,TGCGCCAGCAGCCCCCTAAAGGGACAGGGTATTGCGGACACCGGGGAGCTGTTTTTT,CASSPLKGQGIADTGELFF
NA,TRBD1,TRBV5-6,TRBJ1-2,TGTGCCAGCAGCTTGTTGGGACAGGGGATCTATGGCTACACCTTC,CASSLLGQGIYGYTF
NA,NA,TRBV5-4,TRBJ2-5,TGTGCCAGCAGCTTTCCGGACACCCAAGAGACCCAGTACTTC,CASSFPDTQETQYF
NA,NA,TRBV2,TRBJ1-4,TGTGCCAGCAGTGGCCCGGGACGGCAAAATGAAAAACTGTTTTTT,CASSGPGRQNEKLFF
NA,NA,TRBV5-5,TRBJ2-5,TGTGCCAGCAGCTCAAGACAGGGAGGGCTAGAGACCCAGTACTTC,CASSSRQGGLETQYF
few,NA,TRBV6-6,TRBJ2-2,TGTGCCATCAAGAACACCGGGGAGCTGTTTTTT,CAIKNTGELFF
once,NA,TRBV5-1,TRBJ1-5,TGCGCCAGCAGCAGGGACGGGCTAGATCAGCCCCAGCATTTT,CASSRDGLDQPQHF
once,TRBD1,TRBV2,TRBJ1-1,TGTGCCGGGACAGGAGGAGGTTTGGGGAACACTGAAGCTTTCTTT,CAGTGGGLGNTEAFF
NA,NA,TRBV7-2,TRBJ2-7,TGTGCCAGCAGCTCTCCCGACAGCTACGAGCAGTACTTC,CASSSPDSYEQYF
NA,NA,TRBV5-1,TRBJ1-1,TGCGCCAGCAGCTTCGAGCCAGGGTCGAACACTGAAGCTTTCTTT,CASSFEPGSNTEAFF
NA,NA,TRBV5-1,TRBJ2-7,TGTGCCAGCAGCGCCATAGACAGCTACGAGCAGTACTTC,CASSAIDSYEQYF
NA,TRBD1,TRBV13,TRBJ1-6,TGTGCCAGCAGCCCCCGGGCCCGACAGGGGGGTGGTTCACCCCTCCACTTT,CASSPRARQGGGSPLHF
few,TRBD1,TRBV5-1,TRBJ2-3,TGCGCCAGCAGCGCTACCGGGACAGGGATCACAGATACGCAGTATTTT,CASSATGTGITDTQYF
NA,TRBD1,TRBV6-1,TRBJ1-1,TGTGCCAGCAGTGGGACAGGGAATATGTTGAACACTGAAGCTTTCTTT,CASSGTGNMLNTEAFF
NA,NA,TRBV28,TRBJ1-5,TGTGCCAGCAGTTGGGGTGGACGGGCCAATCAGCCCCAGCATTTT,CASSWGGRANQPQHF
NA,NA,TRBV6-1,TRBJ2-5,TGTGCCAGCAGGGGTCGTGGGACCCAGTACTTC,CASRGRGTQYF
NA,TRBD1,TRBV28,TRBJ1-4,TGTGCCAGCAGCCAAAATGGACAGGGACTAAATGAAAAACTGTTTTTT,CASSQNGQGLNEKLFF
NA,NA,TRBV4-1,TRBJ1-3,TGCGCCAGCAGCCAACCGGACAGCTCTGGAAACACCATATATTTT,CASSQPDSSGNTIYF
few,NA,TRBV7-9,TRBJ1-1,TGTGCCAGCAGCGAACCCGGGACGCCGAACACTGAAGCTTTCTTT,CASSEPGTPNTEAFF
NA,TRBD2,TRBV7-2,TRBJ2-3,TGTGCCAGCAGCTTGACTAGCGGGGGTGATACGCAGTATTTT,CASSLTSGGDTQYF
NA,NA,TRBV4-1,TRBJ2-7,TGCGCCAGCAGCCAACAGGTTCTCTTCTACGAGCAGTACTTC,CASSQQVLFYEQYF
few,NA,TRBV19,TRBJ1-3,TGTGCCAGTAGTTTGACGACAGTTCCTGGAAACACCATATATTTT,CASSLTTVPGNTIYF
NA,NA,TRBV4-3,TRBJ2-3,TGCGCCAGCAGCCAAACTACCACGGGGGCGCAGTATTTT,CASSQTTTGAQYF
NA,NA,TRBV2,TRBJ1-4,TGTGCCAGCAGTGCGACAGCAACTAATGAAAAACTGTTTTTT,CASSATATNEKLFF
NA,NA,TRBV11-3,TRBJ2-3,TGTGCCAGCAGCCCCCGGGGGGCTGGCACAGATACGCAGTATTTT,CASSPRGAGTDTQYF
NA,TRBD1,TRBV19,TRBJ1-2,TGTGCCAGTAGTGTACAGGGGGCAGGTGGCTACACCTTC,CASSVQGAGGYTF
NA,TRBD1,TRBV7-2,TRBJ1-5,TGTGCCAGCAGCACAGACAGGGGAGGACAGCCCCAGCATTTT,CASSTDRGGQPQHF
NA,NA,TRBV6-6,TRBJ2-1,TGTGCCAGCAGATCTTCCCACAATGAGCAGTTCTTC,CASRSSHNEQFF
NA,NA,TRBV6-5,TRBJ1-1,TGTGCCAGCATCCACGTGCTTGGGGAGGCCACTGAAGCTTTCTTT,CASIHVLGEATEAFF
NA,NA,TRBV28,TRBJ1-1,TGTGCCAGCAGTTTAGCCGTTTCTGAAGCTTTCTTT,CASSLAVSEAFF
NA,NA,TRBV5-1,TRBJ1-4,TGCGCCAGCAGTCCCGGGACGCAGAATGAAAAACTGTTTTTT,CASSPGTQNEKLFF
NA,TRBD1,TRBV6-5,TRBJ1-1,TGTGCCAGCAGTTGGGACAGGGGGCGGTCTGAAGCTTTCTTT,CASSWDRGRSEAFF
NA,NA,TRBV7-2,TRBJ2-1,TGTGCCAGCAGCTTTTCCGGGGGGCGGAGGAACAATGAGCAGTTCTTC,CASSFSGGRRNNEQFF
NA,TRBD1,TRBV5-1,TRBJ2-7,TGCGCCAGCAGCTTGGCCGCACAGGGGATGAACGAGCAGTACTTC,CASSLAAQGMNEQYF
NA,TRBD1,TRBV28,TRBJ1-2,TGTGCCAGTGAGGGGGCGGCATCCATCTATGGCTACACCTTC,CASEGAASIYGYTF
NA,TRBD1,TRBV6-1,TRBJ2-1,TGTGCCAGCATCGGGACAGGGGAGGGTAATGAGCAGTTCTTC,CASIGTGEGNEQFF
few,NA,TRBV28,TRBJ1-4,TGTGCCAGCAGTTTCAACAGGGTGGCTGAAAAACTGTTTTTT,CASSFNRVAEKLFF
NA,NA,TRBV7-8,TRBJ2-5,TGTGCCAGCAGCTTACCTAGCGAGGAGACCCAGTACTTC,CASSLPSEETQYF
NA,NA,TRBV7-8,TRBJ1-2,TGTGCCAGCAGCTTAGGCTCAGGGCGTAACTATGGCTACACCTTC,CASSLGSGRNYGYTF
NA,NA,TRBV7-2,TRBJ1-1,TGTGCCAGCAGCTTAATGGGGGAGAACACTGAAGCTTTCTTT,CASSLMGENTEAFF
NA,TRBD2,TRBV6-1,TRBJ2-5,TGTGCCAGCAAATGGCGGGGGGGGCAAGAGACCCAGTACTTC,CASKWRGGQETQYF
NA,NA,TRBV9,TRBJ2-3,TGTGCCAGCAGCGTAGAGCAGGGGAGTCGAAGCACAGATACGCAGTATTTT,CASSVEQGSRSTDTQYF
NA,NA,TRBV15,TRBJ1-5,TGTGCCACCAGCAGGCAGGGAAGCAATCAGCCCCAGCATTTT,CATSRQGSNQPQHF
NA,NA,TRBV28,TRBJ2-3,TGTGCCAGCAGTCTTCAGGGTGGAGATACGCAGTATTTT,CASSLQGGDTQYF
NA,TRBD1,TRBV28,TRBJ1-4,TGTGCCAGCAGCTCGAGGGGGCTCGGGGAGGAAAAACTGTTTTTT,CASSSRGLGEEKLFF
NA,TRBD1,TRBV4-1,TRBJ1-2,TGCGCCAGCACTCGACAGGGACCCCAGTCTGGCTATGGCTACACCTTC,CASTRQGPQSGYGYTF